The text below deals with one T cell receptor (beta chain). Losses at the gene ends were 0 bases for V and 7 bases for J; bases not matched to a gene: 3. The CDR3 extends over 13 amino acids. The germline gives CDR1 GTSNPN, CDR2 SVGIG (reference sequence). Recruitment covered 25 or so US areas and drew participants whose ages spanned about 18 to 90 years. These data originate in a study of blood T cell repertoires in COVID-19. Looking at the study overall: Whether acute or convalescent, the COVID-19 samples came from the United States, Italy and Spain. In each case, the material was cDNA or gDNA derived from T cells, B-cell-depleted T cells, or PBMCs.

Study processing details: Estimates of nucleated cell counts were drawn from the amplification of reference gene primers. Only in-frame clones appear in the TCRdb table, and some are missing; sequencing was by immunoSEQ multiplex PCR. From that table come the V and J calls and clone size; the DNA was used to work out D and trimming. The sample lists fewer than 500,000 clones, 88% seen once, with more than 0.9% in the top ten. The genes are TRBV30 and TRBJ1-1; TRBD1 agrees at 9 bases. This clonotype was sampled from a woman aged 30 to 39 with acute COVID-19. Material: PBMCs or T cells enriched from blood (not recorded which). CDR3 DNA: TGTGCCTGGAGTGTACAGGGGGCCCTTGAAGCTTTCTTT. Its translation is CAWSVQGALEAFF.